This T cell receptor beta chain was recorded in a study of T cell responses to AZD1222 COVID-19 vaccine. Comments on this clone: Its antigen remains unidentified.

Method: immunoSEQ multiplex PCR; TCRdb's copy keeps in-frame clones and lacks some. This sample carries 150,000 to 200,000 clones, 88% of them seen once, and the ten largest clones take roughly 7.7%. Germline assignment: CDR1 SEHNR and CDR2 FQNEAQ (reference sequence). Trimming shortened V by 1 base and J by 0 bases, and 6 bases separated the two germline ends. This CDR3 region has 15 residues. General observations from the study: Once two AZD1222 doses were given, Spike-specific TCR breadth and depth went up.

The V call is TRBV7-9, the J call TRBJ1-4; D is undetermined. This TCR derives from an adult in good health. The sample in question was peripheral blood, obtained on day 0 of AZD1222 vaccination. The CDR3, as DNA: TGTGCCAGCAGCTTAGGAAGTGCAACTAATGAAAAACTGTTTTTT. Its translation is CASSLGSATNEKLFF.